The rows below give T cell receptor beta chains drawn from one sample of a study of T cells after somatic rescue of genetic block. The data were produced by immunoSEQ multiplex PCR, yet TCRdb's version contains in-frame clones alone and is incomplete. The repertoire consists of around 67,000 clones, with about nine tenths occurring once and the leading ten covering around 2.8%. What was sequenced was peripheral blood mononuclear cells (PBMCs). These receptors all come from a man aged 30 to 45. Each CDR3 is given with its conserved first and last residue. Fields, in order: D gene, clone size, J gene, V gene, CDR3 protein, CDR3 DNA. D genes are given only for firm matches. Clone size is given for some rows only: seen once, a few or many times, or a class if the clone is expanded.

>NA|NA|TRBJ2-3|TRBV7-2
CASSLGTDTQYF
TGTGCCAGCAGCTTGGGCACAGATACGCAGTATTTT
>TRBD2|NA|TRBJ2-7|TRBV29-1
CSAGGGDAYEQYF
TGCAGCGCCGGCGGGGGGGACGCCTACGAGCAGTACTTC
>NA|NA|TRBJ1-6|TRBV5-1
CASSLAGGSYNSPLHF
TGCGCCAGCAGCTTGGCCGGGGGCTCCTATAATTCACCCCTCCACTTT
>TRBD2|NA|TRBJ2-7|TRBV10-3
CAISEGTKPFAYEQYF
TGTGCCATCAGTGAAGGGACTAAGCCCTTCGCCTACGAGCAGTACTTC
>NA|NA|TRBJ2-7|TRBV13
CASTVTPSIDEQYF
TGTGCCAGCACAGTGACACCGTCAATCGACGAGCAGTACTTC
>NA|NA|TRBJ2-7|TRBV4-2
CASSQENGVSAF
TGTGCCAGCAGCCAAGAGAACGGGGTTTCCGCATTC
>TRBD2|NA|TRBJ2-1|TRBV4-1
CASSRPSGDNEQFF
TGCGCCAGCAGCCGACCAAGCGGGGACAATGAGCAGTTCTTC
>NA|NA|TRBJ1-6|TRBV27
CASSLLGVIGGSSYNSPLHF
TGTGCCAGCAGTTTATTAGGCGTTATAGGGGGTAGCTCCTATAATTCACCCCTCCACTTT
>TRBD2|NA|TRBJ2-1|TRBV7-9
CASSLGGGGSRRNEQFF
TGTGCCAGCAGCTTAGGCGGAGGCGGGAGTAGAAGAAATGAGCAGTTCTTC
>TRBD2|NA|TRBJ2-1|TRBV29-1
CSVFALTSGRYDEQFF
TGCAGCGTGTTTGCCCTGACTAGCGGGAGATATGATGAGCAGTTCTTC
>NA|NA|TRBJ1-4|TRBV2
CASSPRLGLSNEKLFF
TGTGCCAGCAGCCCCCGGTTGGGGTTAAGTAATGAAAAACTGTTTTTT
>NA|NA|TRBJ2-7|TRBV7-9
CASSSQRVQTYEQYF
TGTGCCAGCAGCTCCCAGCGAGTACAGACCTACGAGCAGTACTTC
>TRBD1|NA|TRBJ1-6|TRBV25-1
CAMTGSYNSPLHF
TGTGCCATGACAGGGTCCTATAATTCACCCCTCCACTTT
>TRBD2|NA|TRBJ2-1|TRBV10-1
CASSGGLAGGGNEQFF
TGCGCCAGCAGTGGGGGGCTAGCGGGAGGAGGCAATGAGCAGTTCTTC
>NA|NA|TRBJ2-3|TRBV11-3
CASSTTAQDTQYF
TGTGCCAGCAGCACCACAGCTCAGGATACGCAGTATTTT
>NA|NA|TRBJ2-6|TRBV2
CASSEEGTLLSGANVLTF
TGTGCCAGCAGTGAAGAGGGGACCTTGCTCTCTGGGGCCAACGTCCTGACTTTC
>NA|NA|TRBJ2-5|TRBV28
CASSLSGETQYF
TGTGCCAGCAGTCTATCTGGGGAGACCCAGTACTTC
>NA|NA|TRBJ1-4|TRBV6-6
CASSYSQEKLFF
TGTGCCAGCAGTTACTCTCAGGAAAAACTGTTTTTT
>NA|few|TRBJ2-1|TRBV11-3
CASSLRGSGGNEQFF
TGTGCCAGCAGCTTAAGGGGTTCTGGAGGCAATGAGCAGTTCTTC
>NA|NA|TRBJ2-1|TRBV13
CASSFWKDKQFF
TGTGCCAGCAGCTTTTGGAAGGATAAGCAGTTCTTC
>NA|NA|TRBJ1-2|TRBV10-2
CASRESLLPNYGYTF
TGCGCCAGCAGGGAGAGCCTCCTACCAAACTATGGCTACACCTTC
>TRBD1|NA|TRBJ1-1|TRBV28
CASSLWARGQSTEAFF
TGTGCCAGCAGTTTATGGGCCAGGGGGCAGAGCACTGAAGCTTTCTTT
>NA|NA|TRBJ1-2|TRBV9
CASSPHRPGAGNYGYTF
TGTGCCAGCAGCCCCCACCGCCCGGGGGCGGGTAACTATGGCTACACCTTC
>NA|NA|TRBJ1-5|TRBV19
CASSMPGHSNQPQHF
TGTGCCAGTAGTATGCCCGGACATAGCAATCAGCCCCAGCATTTT
>TRBD1|NA|TRBJ1-1|TRBV5-1
CASSLRGLNTEAFF
TGCGCCAGCAGCTTGAGGGGGCTCAACACTGAAGCTTTCTTT
>TRBD1|NA|TRBJ1-4|TRBV9
CASSATGGSTNEKLFF
TGTGCCAGCAGCGCGACAGGGGGATCAACTAATGAAAAACTGTTTTTT
>NA|NA|TRBJ2-3|TRBV10-1
CASSEQGWADTQYF
TGCGCCAGCAGTGAGCAGGGTTGGGCAGATACGCAGTATTTT
>TRBD2|NA|TRBJ2-1|TRBV28
CASSFYGRARNEQFF
TGTGCCAGCAGTTTTTACGGGAGGGCGAGGAATGAGCAGTTCTTC